The present T cell receptor (beta chain) was sequenced within a study of T cell repertoires in cytomegalovirus infection. Study at large: Used in the study were CMV epitopes, some recently identified and HLA-C-restricted, others well-studied and HLA-B-restricted. It can be stated that public TCR beta signatures indicated CMV infection as well as a matching HLA type. Study-wide points: Ex vivo, HLA-C-restricted CMV-specific TCR beta clonotypes prevailed over the rest of the response.

Via MiXCR, TCRdb re-called the reads, giving one row per CDR3 protein. The table has about 700,000 distinct CDR3 sequences, around 35% seen once. For this clonotype: Its antigen is not known.

The sequencing used cultured PBMCs, collected from culture after CMV antigen stimulation. The clonotype was recovered from a human donor in good health (CMV status not recorded). Some clones in this sample may be carry-over from other donors' samples.

The CDR3 region has the DNA TGTGCCAGCAGTGGCGGGGGGCTAGTCAATGAGCAGTTCTTC. Translating it yields CASSGGGLVNEQFF. V is TRBV12-3 or TRBV12-4 and J is TRBJ2-1; 8 bases fit TRBD2. The CDR3 runs 14 residues. The trim removed 5 bases at V and 6 bases at J, leaving 6 bases unmatched.